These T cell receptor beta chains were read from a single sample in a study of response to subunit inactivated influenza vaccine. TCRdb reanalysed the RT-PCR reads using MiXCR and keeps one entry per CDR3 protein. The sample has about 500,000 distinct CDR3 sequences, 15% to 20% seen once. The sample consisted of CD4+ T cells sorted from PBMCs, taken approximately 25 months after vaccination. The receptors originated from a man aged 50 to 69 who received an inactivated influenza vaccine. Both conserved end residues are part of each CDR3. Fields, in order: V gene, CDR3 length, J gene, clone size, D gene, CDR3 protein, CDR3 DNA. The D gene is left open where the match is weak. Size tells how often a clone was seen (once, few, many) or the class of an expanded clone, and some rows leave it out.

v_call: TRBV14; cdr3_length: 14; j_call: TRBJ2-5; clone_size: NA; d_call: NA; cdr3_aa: CASSRGWVQETQYF; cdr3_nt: TGTGCCAGCAGCCGGGGATGGGTCCAGGAGACCCAGTACTTC
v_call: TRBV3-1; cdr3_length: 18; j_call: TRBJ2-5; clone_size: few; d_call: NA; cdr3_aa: CASSQGKQWGATQETQYF; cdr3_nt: TGTGCCAGCAGCCAAGGGAAGCAGTGGGGGGCTACCCAAGAGACCCAGTACTTC
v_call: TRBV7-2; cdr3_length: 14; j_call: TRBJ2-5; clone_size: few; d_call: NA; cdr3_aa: CASSLTRGGETQYF; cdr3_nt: TGTGCCAGCAGCTTAACGCGTGGAGGGGAGACCCAGTACTTC
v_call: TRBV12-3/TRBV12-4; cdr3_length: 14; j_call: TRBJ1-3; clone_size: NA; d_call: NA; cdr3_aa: CASRQDHSGNTIYF; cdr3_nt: TGTGCCTCTAGACAGGACCACTCTGGAAACACCATATATTTT
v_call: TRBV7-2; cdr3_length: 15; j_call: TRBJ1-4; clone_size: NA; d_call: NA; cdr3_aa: CASSPRGSSNEKLFF; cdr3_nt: TGTGCCAGCAGCCCTAGGGGATCATCTAATGAAAAACTGTTTTTT
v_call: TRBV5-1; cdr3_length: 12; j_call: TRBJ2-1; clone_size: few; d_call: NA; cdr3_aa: CASRTVLSEQFF; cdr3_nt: TGCGCCAGCCGGACAGTTCTTAGTGAGCAGTTCTTC
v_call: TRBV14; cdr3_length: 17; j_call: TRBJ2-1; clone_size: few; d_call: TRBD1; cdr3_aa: CASSQYLFWTGPNEQFF; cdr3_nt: TGTGCCAGCAGCCAATACTTGTTTTGGACAGGGCCCAATGAGCAGTTCTTC
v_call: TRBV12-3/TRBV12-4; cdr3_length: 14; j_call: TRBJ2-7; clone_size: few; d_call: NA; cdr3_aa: CASSMSGTPYEQYF; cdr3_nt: TGTGCCAGCAGTATGTCAGGGACTCCCTACGAGCAGTACTTC
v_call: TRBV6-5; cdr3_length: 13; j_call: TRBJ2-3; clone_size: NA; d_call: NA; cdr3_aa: CASSPLVTDTQYF; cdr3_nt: TGTGCCAGCAGTCCTCTAGTCACAGATACGCAGTATTTT
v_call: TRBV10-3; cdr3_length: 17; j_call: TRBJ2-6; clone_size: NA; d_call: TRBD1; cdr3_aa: CAISGRDRDSGANVLTF; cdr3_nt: TGTGCCATCAGTGGCCGGGACAGGGACTCTGGGGCCAACGTCCTGACTTTC
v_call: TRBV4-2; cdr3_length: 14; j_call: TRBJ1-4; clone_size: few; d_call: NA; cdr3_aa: CASSPEAGVEKLFF; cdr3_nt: TGTGCCAGCAGCCCGGAGGCAGGGGTTGAAAAACTGTTTTTT
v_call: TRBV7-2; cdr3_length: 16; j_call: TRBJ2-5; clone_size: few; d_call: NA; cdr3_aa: CASSISGLRDKETQYF; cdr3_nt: TGTGCCAGCAGCATCTCGGGCCTGAGAGACAAAGAGACCCAGTACTTC
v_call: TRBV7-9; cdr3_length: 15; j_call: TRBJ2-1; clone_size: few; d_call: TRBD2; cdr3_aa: CASSLGAGDYNEQFF; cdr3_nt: TGTGCCAGCAGCTTAGGAGCGGGGGACTACAATGAGCAGTTCTTC
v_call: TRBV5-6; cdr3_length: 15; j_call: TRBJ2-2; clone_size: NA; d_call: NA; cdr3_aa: CASTSGAGSLGELFF; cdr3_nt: TGTGCCAGCACCTCTGGGGCGGGGTCACTCGGGGAGCTGTTTTTT
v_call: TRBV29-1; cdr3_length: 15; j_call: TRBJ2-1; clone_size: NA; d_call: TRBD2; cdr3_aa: CSVERRVAGDNEQFF; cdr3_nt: TGCAGCGTTGAACGGAGAGTAGCGGGAGACAATGAGCAGTTCTTC
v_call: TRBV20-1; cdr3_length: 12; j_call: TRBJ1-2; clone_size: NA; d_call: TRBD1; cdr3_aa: CSVTGGAYGYTF; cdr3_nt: TGCAGTGTGACAGGGGGCGCGTATGGCTACACCTTC
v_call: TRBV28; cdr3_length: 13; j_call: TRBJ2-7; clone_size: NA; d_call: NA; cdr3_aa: CASSLRGTREQYF; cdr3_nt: TGTGCCAGCAGTTTACGGGGGACTCGCGAGCAGTACTTC
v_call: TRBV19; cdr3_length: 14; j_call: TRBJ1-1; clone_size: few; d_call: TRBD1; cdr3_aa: CASTPYGQGAEAFF; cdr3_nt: TGTGCCAGTACTCCATACGGACAGGGCGCTGAAGCTTTCTTT
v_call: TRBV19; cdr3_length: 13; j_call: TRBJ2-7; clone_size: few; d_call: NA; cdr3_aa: CASSQGHYYEQYF; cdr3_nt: TGTGCCAGTAGCCAGGGACACTACTACGAGCAGTACTTC
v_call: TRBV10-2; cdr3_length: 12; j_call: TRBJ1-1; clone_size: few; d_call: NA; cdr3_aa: CASRDYGTEAFF; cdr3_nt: TGCGCCAGCAGGGATTATGGCACTGAAGCTTTCTTT
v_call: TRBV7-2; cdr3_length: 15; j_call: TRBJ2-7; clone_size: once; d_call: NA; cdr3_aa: CASSQRGTASYEQYF; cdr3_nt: TGTGCCAGCAGCCAGCGGGGGACAGCCTCCTACGAGCAGTACTTC
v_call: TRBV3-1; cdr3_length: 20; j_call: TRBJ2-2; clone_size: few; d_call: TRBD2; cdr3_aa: CASSQDSPLAGGPGPGELFF; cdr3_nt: TGTGCCAGCAGCCAAGACTCCCCCCTAGCGGGAGGGCCCGGTCCCGGGGAGCTGTTTTTT
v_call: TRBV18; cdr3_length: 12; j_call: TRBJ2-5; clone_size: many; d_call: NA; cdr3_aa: CASSGIGETQYF; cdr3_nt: TGTGCCAGCTCAGGAATTGGAGAGACCCAGTACTTC
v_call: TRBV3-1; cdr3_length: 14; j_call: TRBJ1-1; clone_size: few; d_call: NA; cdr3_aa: CASSQGGRRTEAFF; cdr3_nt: TGTGCCAGCAGCCAAGGAGGGCGGAGGACTGAAGCTTTCTTT
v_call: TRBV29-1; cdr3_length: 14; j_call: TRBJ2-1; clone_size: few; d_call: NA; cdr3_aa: CSVGREISYNEQFF; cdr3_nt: TGCAGCGTTGGTAGAGAAATCTCCTACAATGAGCAGTTCTTC
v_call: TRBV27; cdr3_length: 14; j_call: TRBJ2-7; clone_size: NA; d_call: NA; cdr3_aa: CASSYRGPSYEQYF; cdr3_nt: TGTGCCAGCAGTTATCGGGGACCATCCTACGAGCAGTACTTC
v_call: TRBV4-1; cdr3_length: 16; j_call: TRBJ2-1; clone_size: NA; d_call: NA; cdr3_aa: CASSQSPPINAGEQFF; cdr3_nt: TGCGCCAGCAGCCAATCCCCCCCGATTAATGCCGGGGAGCAGTTCTTC